This T cell receptor (beta chain) was sequenced in a study of T cell responses to AZD1222 COVID-19 vaccine. On this clone: The antigen is not known.

The data were produced by immunoSEQ multiplex PCR, yet TCRdb's version contains in-frame clones alone and is incomplete. The sample has over 150,000 clones, approximately 92% seen once. This CDR3 comprises 20 residues. Trimming took 5 bases from V and 3 from J; bases not matched to a gene: 15. Germline V CDR1 and CDR2: SGHVS, FNYEAQ. Whole-study results and caveats: The CD4 TCRs associated with vaccination extended across spike and predominated at 160-218 and 743-854. A reported finding is that nearly half of spike-specific TCRs target unmutated variant regions.

The receptor's source is an adult in good health. The rearrangement joins TRBV7-6 to TRBJ2-4, with TRBD2 identical over 14 bases. Sequencing was performed on peripheral blood, taken on day 0 of AZD1222 vaccination. Here the CDR3 reads CASSNQGGTSGSDGKNIQYF. CDR3 DNA: TGTGCCAGCAGCAATCAGGGGGGGACTAGCGGGAGCGATGGCAAAAACATTCAGTACTTC. Based on the CDR3 plus reference TRBV7-6 and TRBJ2-4, the full variable domain is GAGVSQSPRYKVTKRGQDVALRCDPISGHVSLYWYRQALGQGPEFLTYFNYEAQQDKSGLPNDRFSAERPEGSISTLTIQRTEQRDSAMYRCASSNQGGTSGSDGKNIQYFGAGTRLSVL.